A selection of T cell receptor beta chains follows, all from one sample in a study of T cell changes during pregnancy in multiple sclerosis. TCRdb's table, derived via immunoSEQ multiplex PCR, lists solely in-frame clones and lacks some. Of 20,000 to 25,000 clones in the sample, about 89% were seen once. Sample: CD8+ T cells from peripheral blood mononuclear cells, taken in the first trimester of pregnancy. Receptors originate from a female donor with multiple sclerosis, enrolled in a pregnancy study. Both conserved end residues are part of each CDR3. A D gene is named only where the DNA matches it firmly. Size is omitted from some rows. Given values are once, few, many or a class for expanded clones.

DNA | CDR3 | D | size | J | V
TGTGCCAGCAGCTTAGACAGCATGAACACTGAAGCTTTCTTT | CASSLDSMNTEAFF | - | few | TRBJ1-1 | TRBV7-9
TGTGCCAGCAGTTACATTCAGGGGGCGTTTTCCGGGGAGCTGTTTTTT | CASSYIQGAFSGELFF | TRBD1 | - | TRBJ2-2 | TRBV6-5
TGTGCCAGCAGCGCCGGGACAGGCTCTGGAAACACCATATATTTT | CASSAGTGSGNTIYF | TRBD1 | - | TRBJ1-3 | TRBV9
TGTGCCAGCAGTACAGACAGGGCGAACACCGGGGAGCTGTTTTTT | CASSTDRANTGELFF | TRBD1 | - | TRBJ2-2 | TRBV28
TGTGCCAGTAGTATAGGATTTACAGGGCACACTGAAGCTTTCTTT | CASSIGFTGHTEAFF | - | - | TRBJ1-1 | TRBV19
TGCGCCAGCAGCCAAGCACAGGGGTCGGGGACTGAAGCTTTCTTT | CASSQAQGSGTEAFF | TRBD1 | once | TRBJ1-1 | TRBV4-3
TGTGCCAGCAGCCCAGCCGGGACAGGCCACCAAGAGACCCAGTACTTC | CASSPAGTGHQETQYF | TRBD1 | - | TRBJ2-5 | TRBV14
TGTGCCAGCAGTGTAGCGGGACTAGCTGTAGAGACCCAGTACTTC | CASSVAGLAVETQYF | TRBD2 | once | TRBJ2-5 | TRBV28
TGTGCCACCAAAAAGGGTAGCGGGAGGGCGGATACGCAGTATTTT | CATKKGSGRADTQYF | TRBD2 | - | TRBJ2-3 | TRBV15
TGTGCCAGCAGTTTATCCGGGGACAGGGTCTATGAGCAGTTCTTC | CASSLSGDRVYEQFF | TRBD1 | - | TRBJ2-1 | TRBV28
TGCGCCAGCAGCCCCTGGGGGGGAGGCTATGGCTACACCTTC | CASSPWGGGYGYTF | - | - | TRBJ1-2 | TRBV5-1
TGTGCCAGCAGCTTAGATCAGGGGGCAGGGGAAAAACTGTTTTTT | CASSLDQGAGEKLFF | TRBD1 | - | TRBJ1-4 | TRBV7-9
TGTGCCAGCAGCCAAGGACAGGGGGACACCTACGAGCAGTACTTC | CASSQGQGDTYEQYF | TRBD1 | - | TRBJ2-7 | TRBV4-2
TGTGCCAGTAGTATCTCTAGCGGGAGGGCCAAGAATGAGCAGTTCTTC | CASSISSGRAKNEQFF | TRBD2 | - | TRBJ2-1 | TRBV19
TGTGCCAGCAGTTTATCGCAGGGTCAGCCCCAGCATTTT | CASSLSQGQPQHF | - | - | TRBJ1-5 | TRBV27
TGTGCTAGTGGTTTGCGGGAGCCGTCTTTCGGTGAGCAGTTCTTC | CASGLREPSFGEQFF | - | - | TRBJ2-1 | TRBV12-5
TGTGCCAGCAGCCAAGATGGGAGCTCTGGGGCCAACGTCCTGACTTTC | CASSQDGSSGANVLTF | - | medium-sized | TRBJ2-6 | TRBV4-2
TGCGCCAGCAGCCGAGAACTAGCGGGAGGGGCAGATACGCAGTATTTT | CASSRELAGGADTQYF | TRBD2 | few | TRBJ2-3 | TRBV4-3
TGTGCCAGCAGCCAAGATGGGAAGACAGGACTCTACGAGCAGTACTTC | CASSQDGKTGLYEQYF | - | - | TRBJ2-7 | TRBV14
TGTGCCAGCAGCTTAGCGTTATTCTACGAGCAGTACTTC | CASSLALFYEQYF | - | - | TRBJ2-7 | TRBV11-2
TGTGCCAGCAGTTTCGGGTCATTCTACGAGCAGTACTTC | CASSFGSFYEQYF | - | - | TRBJ2-7 | TRBV28
TGTGCCAGCAGTTCAGGGGCCGGAGATCGCGGCTACGAGCAGTACTTC | CASSSGAGDRGYEQYF | - | - | TRBJ2-7 | TRBV13
TGCAGCGTTGAGGGACAGGGGAGAGAGCAGTACTTC | CSVEGQGREQYF | TRBD1 | - | TRBJ2-7 | TRBV29-1
TGTGCCAGCAGCTTAGGTGGGCTAGCGGCAGATACGCAGTATTTT | CASSLGGLAADTQYF | TRBD2 | - | TRBJ2-3 | TRBV11-3
TGCAGCGTTGAAGATGCAGGGCCTGAAGCTTTCTTT | CSVEDAGPEAFF | - | - | TRBJ1-1 | TRBV29-1
TGTGCCATCAGTGAGTCGGGGGGAATAGGAGAAAAACTGTTTTTT | CAISESGGIGEKLFF | - | - | TRBJ1-4 | TRBV10-3
TGTGCCAGCAGCTTAGGGGGGGTGAACACTGAAGCTTTCTTT | CASSLGGVNTEAFF | - | - | TRBJ1-1 | TRBV7-6
TGTGCCAGCAGCTTAGCGACTAGCGGCCCTGAGCAGTTCTTC | CASSLATSGPEQFF | TRBD2 | once | TRBJ2-1 | TRBV11-1
TGCGCCAGCAGCATTCGTCCTAGCGGGTACCAAGAGACCCAGTACTTC | CASSIRPSGYQETQYF | TRBD2 | - | TRBJ2-5 | TRBV4-1
TGTGCCAGCAGCCCTCCGGGTCAAGAGACCCAGTACTTC | CASSPPGQETQYF | - | - | TRBJ2-5 | TRBV7-9
TGCGCCAGCAGCCAAGCCGCGGGGGCCTACGAGCAGTACTTC | CASSQAAGAYEQYF | TRBD2 | - | TRBJ2-7 | TRBV4-1
TGTGCCAGATGGGGGCCCGAGACAGGGCCCTGCGAGCAGTACTTC | CARWGPETGPCEQYF | TRBD1 | few | TRBJ2-7 | TRBV2
TGTGCCAGCGGGGAGGACAGGGGCACTGAAGCTTTCTTT | CASGEDRGTEAFF | TRBD1 | - | TRBJ1-1 | TRBV18
TGTGCCAGCAGTCAACGACAGATGACTTCCTACGAGCAGTACTTC | CASSQRQMTSYEQYF | - | - | TRBJ2-7 | TRBV28
TGTGCCAGTAGCTCTCCCCGGGAACTACCCTACAATGAGCAGTTCTTC | CASSSPRELPYNEQFF | - | - | TRBJ2-1 | TRBV19
TGTGCCAGCTCCCGGGTAGCGGGAGCGCTGACAGATACGCAGTATTTT | CASSRVAGALTDTQYF | TRBD2 | once | TRBJ2-3 | TRBV27
TGTGCCAGCAGTGATCGGGGAAGGGAAGCCGGGGAGCTGTTTTTT | CASSDRGREAGELFF | - | large | TRBJ2-2 | TRBV6-4
TGCGCCAGCAGCCCTGGTCCGGGGGAGCAGTTCTTC | CASSPGPGEQFF | - | - | TRBJ2-1 | TRBV5-1
TGTGCCAGCAGCCCTTGGACTAGCGGGAATGAGCAGTTCTTC | CASSPWTSGNEQFF | TRBD2 | - | TRBJ2-1 | TRBV7-9
TGTGCCAGCTCACCAGAGGACAGGGGGCGATACGAGCAGTACTTC | CASSPEDRGRYEQYF | TRBD1 | - | TRBJ2-7 | TRBV18
TGTGCCAGCAGCTTGGGAGGTGCTCGACACGAGCAGTACTTC | CASSLGGARHEQYF | - | - | TRBJ2-7 | TRBV5-6
TGTGCCAGCAGTGGGACTAGCGGGAACACCGGGGAGCTGTTTTTT | CASSGTSGNTGELFF | TRBD2 | - | TRBJ2-2 | TRBV27
TGTGCCAGCAGTTACTCGAGGGACAATGAGCAGTTCTTC | CASSYSRDNEQFF | - | - | TRBJ2-1 | TRBV6-5
TGCGCCAGCAGCCAAGAGGGAGATTCCTACGAGCAGTACTTC | CASSQEGDSYEQYF | - | - | TRBJ2-7 | TRBV4-3
TGTGCCAGCTCACCGGGACAGGAAGGGGACAATGAGCAGTTCTTC | CASSPGQEGDNEQFF | TRBD1 | once | TRBJ2-1 | TRBV18
TGTGCCAGCAGCTTAGGCGGGTATGGGAATCAGCCCCAGCATTTT | CASSLGGYGNQPQHF | - | - | TRBJ1-5 | TRBV7-9
TGTGCCATCAGTGAGGGAGGGACCAAAAACATTCAGTACTTC | CAISEGGTKNIQYF | - | - | TRBJ2-4 | TRBV10-3
TGCGCCAGCAGCCAAGATAGCGGGAGCTCCTACAATGAGCAGTTCTTC | CASSQDSGSSYNEQFF | TRBD2 | - | TRBJ2-1 | TRBV4-3
TGTGCCAGCAGTTACCGGACAGGGAATTCAGATACGCAGTATTTT | CASSYRTGNSDTQYF | TRBD1 | once | TRBJ2-3 | TRBV6-6
TGTGCCAGCAGTTTAAGGGGGCCTGGAAACACCATATATTTT | CASSLRGPGNTIYF | TRBD1 | once | TRBJ1-3 | TRBV27
TGTGCCAGCAGTGACCGGGACTACAGACCCCACGAGCAGTACTTC | CASSDRDYRPHEQYF | TRBD2 | - | TRBJ2-7 | TRBV5-4
TGTGCCAGCAGTTACGGTTTGCGGATAGGGGATGGCTACACCTTC | CASSYGLRIGDGYTF | - | once | TRBJ1-2 | TRBV6-6
TGTGCCATCAGTGGCGGTAGCAATCAGCCCCAGCATTTT | CAISGGSNQPQHF | - | - | TRBJ1-5 | TRBV10-3
TGTGCCAGCAGTTTAACTACAGGGACCGGGGAGCTGTTTTTT | CASSLTTGTGELFF | - | - | TRBJ2-2 | TRBV27
TGCGCCAGCAGCCAAGATCGGAGCGGGAGCTACAATGAGCAGTTCTTC | CASSQDRSGSYNEQFF | TRBD2 | - | TRBJ2-1 | TRBV4-3